The rows below give T cell receptor beta chains drawn from one sample of a study of blood T cells in healthy people across ages. Via MiXCR, TCRdb re-called the 5' RACE reads, giving one row per CDR3 protein. The table includes 1.5 million to 2 million distinct CDR3 sequences, 25% to 30% detected once. Source material: blood. The origin of the receptors is a woman under 40 in good health. The CDR3 runs from the conserved cysteine through the conserved F or W. Each record gives: D gene, clone size, V gene, J gene, CDR3 protein, CDR3 DNA. A D gene is named only where the DNA matches it firmly. Where a row states a size, it is once, few, many or the class of an expanded clone; other rows omit it.

D gene: -
clone size: -
V gene: TRBV18
J gene: TRBJ1-1
CDR3 protein: CASSPEWDIAEAFF
CDR3 DNA: TGTGCCAGCTCACCGGAATGGGACATAGCCGAAGCTTTCTTT

D gene: -
clone size: once
V gene: TRBV6-2/TRBV6-3
J gene: TRBJ2-3
CDR3 protein: CAIRSTDTQYF
CDR3 DNA: TGTGCCATACGTAGCACAGATACGCAGTATTTT

D gene: TRBD1
clone size: few
V gene: TRBV4-1
J gene: TRBJ1-1
CDR3 protein: CASSQKPRTGGYTEAFF
CDR3 DNA: TGCGCCAGCAGCCAAAAGCCTAGGACAGGGGGCTACACTGAAGCTTTCTTT

D gene: TRBD2
clone size: few
V gene: TRBV6-6
J gene: TRBJ2-1
CDR3 protein: CASSYSRNGGAYNEQFF
CDR3 DNA: TGTGCCAGCAGTTACTCGAGGAACGGGGGGGCCTACAATGAGCAGTTCTTC

D gene: -
clone size: -
V gene: TRBV2
J gene: TRBJ2-5
CDR3 protein: CASTRLVWETQYF
CDR3 DNA: TGTGCCAGCACTCGACTAGTGTGGGAGACCCAGTACTTC

D gene: TRBD1
clone size: few
V gene: TRBV12-3/TRBV12-4
J gene: TRBJ2-7
CDR3 protein: CTSRRQGDYEQYF
CDR3 DNA: TGTACCAGCAGGAGACAGGGGGACTACGAGCAGTACTTC

D gene: TRBD1
clone size: few
V gene: TRBV28
J gene: TRBJ1-1
CDR3 protein: CASNGQGVTEAFF
CDR3 DNA: TGTGCCAGCAATGGGCAGGGGGTCACTGAAGCTTTCTTT

D gene: TRBD1
clone size: -
V gene: TRBV12-3/TRBV12-4
J gene: TRBJ1-1
CDR3 protein: CASSFDSSGTGEAFF
CDR3 DNA: TGTGCCAGCAGTTTTGATTCTAGCGGGACAGGGGAAGCTTTCTTT

D gene: -
clone size: -
V gene: TRBV29-1
J gene: TRBJ2-7
CDR3 protein: CSVEEGSEQYF
CDR3 DNA: TGCAGCGTTGAGGAGGGAAGCGAGCAGTACTTC

D gene: -
clone size: -
V gene: TRBV9
J gene: TRBJ1-2
CDR3 protein: CASSVVSSPYGYTF
CDR3 DNA: TGTGCCAGCAGCGTAGTCTCCTCTCCGTATGGCTACACCTTC

D gene: -
clone size: many
V gene: TRBV10-2
J gene: TRBJ1-2
CDR3 protein: CASTREGDGYTF
CDR3 DNA: TGCGCCAGCACGAGGGAAGGCGATGGCTACACCTTC

D gene: -
clone size: few
V gene: TRBV25-1
J gene: TRBJ1-1
CDR3 protein: CARPQEGSPLEAFF
CDR3 DNA: TGTGCCAGACCCCAAGAGGGGAGCCCTCTCGAGGCTTTCTTT

D gene: -
clone size: -
V gene: TRBV6-2/TRBV6-3
J gene: TRBJ1-2
CDR3 protein: CASSYGRADGYTF
CDR3 DNA: TGTGCCAGCAGTTACGGCAGAGCGGATGGCTACACCTTC

D gene: TRBD1
clone size: few
V gene: TRBV29-1
J gene: TRBJ1-2
CDR3 protein: CSVHQDRADGYTF
CDR3 DNA: TGCAGCGTTCACCAGGACAGGGCGGATGGCTACACCTTC

D gene: -
clone size: few
V gene: TRBV12-3/TRBV12-4
J gene: TRBJ2-6
CDR3 protein: CASSEGPGANVLTF
CDR3 DNA: TGTGCCAGCAGCGAGGGTCCTGGGGCCAACGTCCTGACTTTC

D gene: -
clone size: -
V gene: TRBV6-6
J gene: TRBJ2-3
CDR3 protein: CASLGTDTQYF
CDR3 DNA: TGTGCCAGCCTAGGAACAGATACGCAGTATTTT

D gene: -
clone size: few
V gene: TRBV2
J gene: TRBJ2-7
CDR3 protein: CASIEELAYEQYF
CDR3 DNA: TGTGCCAGCATTGAGGAATTAGCCTACGAGCAGTACTTC

D gene: -
clone size: -
V gene: TRBV2
J gene: TRBJ2-1
CDR3 protein: CASSNQGLTYNEQFF
CDR3 DNA: TGTGCCAGCAGTAATCAGGGGTTAACCTACAATGAGCAGTTCTTC

D gene: -
clone size: many
V gene: TRBV7-2
J gene: TRBJ2-7
CDR3 protein: CASSPPGDSYEQYF
CDR3 DNA: TGTGCCAGCAGCCCCCCAGGGGACTCCTACGAGCAGTACTTC

D gene: -
clone size: -
V gene: TRBV20-1
J gene: TRBJ2-5
CDR3 protein: CSAGYLGTQYF
CDR3 DNA: TGCAGTGCTGGGTATCTGGGGACCCAGTACTTC

D gene: -
clone size: many
V gene: TRBV28
J gene: TRBJ2-7
CDR3 protein: CASGSPGWDEQYF
CDR3 DNA: TGTGCCAGCGGATCCCCGGGGTGGGACGAGCAGTACTTC

D gene: -
clone size: -
V gene: TRBV28
J gene: TRBJ1-4
CDR3 protein: CASKGGANEKLFF
CDR3 DNA: TGTGCAAGCAAAGGTGGGGCTAATGAAAAACTGTTTTTT

D gene: -
clone size: few
V gene: TRBV9
J gene: TRBJ2-1
CDR3 protein: CASSVDGSTGYNEQFF
CDR3 DNA: TGTGCCAGCAGCGTTGATGGATCTACCGGATACAATGAGCAGTTCTTC

D gene: -
clone size: -
V gene: TRBV7-9
J gene: TRBJ1-2
CDR3 protein: CASSLESQGGGYGYTF
CDR3 DNA: TGTGCCAGCAGCTTAGAAAGCCAGGGTGGTGGCTATGGCTACACCTTC

D gene: -
clone size: -
V gene: TRBV6-6
J gene: TRBJ1-5
CDR3 protein: CASSYRGVSNQPQHF
CDR3 DNA: TGTGCCAGCAGTTACCGGGGGGTAAGCAATCAGCCCCAGCATTTT

D gene: -
clone size: few
V gene: TRBV12-3/TRBV12-4
J gene: TRBJ1-6
CDR3 protein: CASSSGLYSPLHF
CDR3 DNA: TGTGCCAGCAGTTCGGGACTCTATTCACCCCTCCACTTT

D gene: -
clone size: many
V gene: TRBV7-2
J gene: TRBJ1-4
CDR3 protein: CASSLMGEKLFF
CDR3 DNA: TGTGCCAGCAGCTTAATGGGTGAAAAACTGTTTTTT

D gene: -
clone size: many
V gene: TRBV20-1
J gene: TRBJ2-7
CDR3 protein: CSASPHPGTPYEQYF
CDR3 DNA: TGCAGTGCTAGCCCTCACCCCGGGACCCCCTACGAGCAGTACTTC

D gene: -
clone size: -
V gene: TRBV20-1
J gene: TRBJ2-1
CDR3 protein: CSAGVDNEQFF
CDR3 DNA: TGCAGTGCCGGGGTTGACAATGAGCAGTTCTTC

D gene: -
clone size: -
V gene: TRBV3-1
J gene: TRBJ2-1
CDR3 protein: CASSQGPKRQFF
CDR3 DNA: TGTGCCAGCAGCCAAGGCCCTAAGAGGCAGTTCTTC

D gene: -
clone size: -
V gene: TRBV6-5
J gene: TRBJ2-7
CDR3 protein: CASSSTGRRGRDEQYF
CDR3 DNA: TGTGCCAGCAGTTCCACAGGAAGAAGGGGGAGAGACGAGCAGTACTTC

D gene: TRBD2
clone size: many
V gene: TRBV7-2
J gene: TRBJ2-3
CDR3 protein: CASGNSGRTDTQYF
CDR3 DNA: TGTGCCAGCGGGAATAGCGGGAGGACAGATACGCAGTATTTT

D gene: -
clone size: few
V gene: TRBV5-1
J gene: TRBJ2-5
CDR3 protein: CASSVGPPAQETQYF
CDR3 DNA: TGCGCCAGCAGCGTCGGGCCCCCCGCACAAGAGACCCAGTACTTC

D gene: TRBD1
clone size: -
V gene: TRBV6-6
J gene: TRBJ2-3
CDR3 protein: CANSSPGTGGTDTQYF
CDR3 DNA: TGTGCCAACAGTTCCCCAGGGACAGGCGGAACAGATACGCAGTATTTT

D gene: -
clone size: many
V gene: TRBV29-1
J gene: TRBJ1-2
CDR3 protein: CSVNYKEPYGYTF
CDR3 DNA: TGCAGCGTGAACTACAAGGAGCCTTATGGCTACACCTTC

D gene: -
clone size: -
V gene: TRBV20-1
J gene: TRBJ1-3
CDR3 protein: CSARAGVGSENTIYF
CDR3 DNA: TGCAGTGCTAGAGCAGGGGTGGGCTCTGAAAACACCATATATTTT

D gene: -
clone size: -
V gene: TRBV18
J gene: TRBJ2-3
CDR3 protein: CASSPTQADTQYF
CDR3 DNA: TGTGCCAGCTCTCCGACACAGGCAGATACGCAGTATTTT

D gene: TRBD2
clone size: few
V gene: TRBV20-1
J gene: TRBJ2-1
CDR3 protein: CSAREILGGEQFF
CDR3 DNA: TGCAGTGCTAGAGAAATCTTGGGGGGGGAGCAGTTCTTC

D gene: -
clone size: -
V gene: TRBV7-6
J gene: TRBJ1-1
CDR3 protein: CASSSKTSSEAFF
CDR3 DNA: TGTGCCAGCAGCTCCAAGACGAGTTCTGAAGCTTTCTTT

D gene: TRBD2
clone size: few
V gene: TRBV5-1
J gene: TRBJ2-1
CDR3 protein: CASSSVLAGGLYEQFF
CDR3 DNA: TGCGCCAGCAGCTCCGTTCTAGCGGGGGGGCTTTATGAGCAGTTCTTC

D gene: -
clone size: many
V gene: TRBV4-1
J gene: TRBJ2-3
CDR3 protein: CASSQDRWDASPDTQYF
CDR3 DNA: TGCGCCAGCAGCCAAGATCGTTGGGACGCGTCCCCGGATACGCAGTATTTT

D gene: -
clone size: many
V gene: TRBV5-6
J gene: TRBJ2-7
CDR3 protein: CASSSLGGENSYEQYF
CDR3 DNA: TGTGCCAGCAGCTCACTAGGGGGGGAGAACTCCTACGAGCAGTACTTC

D gene: -
clone size: once
V gene: TRBV18
J gene: TRBJ1-6
CDR3 protein: CASSPGSNYNSPLHF
CDR3 DNA: TGTGCCAGCTCACCGGGATCCAATTATAATTCACCCCTCCACTTT

D gene: TRBD2
clone size: -
V gene: TRBV12-5
J gene: TRBJ2-2
CDR3 protein: CASGLASSGANTGELFF
CDR3 DNA: TGTGCTAGTGGTTTGGCCTCTAGCGGGGCGAACACCGGGGAGCTGTTTTTT

D gene: TRBD2
clone size: -
V gene: TRBV20-1
J gene: TRBJ2-3
CDR3 protein: CSATTSGGALITTDTQYF
CDR3 DNA: TGCAGTGCAACCACGAGCGGGGGGGCCCTAATAACCACAGATACGCAGTATTTT

D gene: -
clone size: few
V gene: TRBV19
J gene: TRBJ2-1
CDR3 protein: CASSIARTEINNEQFF
CDR3 DNA: TGTGCCAGTAGTATTGCCAGGACCGAGATCAACAATGAGCAGTTCTTC

D gene: TRBD1
clone size: -
V gene: TRBV10-3
J gene: TRBJ1-4
CDR3 protein: CAHRGSSNEKLFF
CDR3 DNA: TGTGCCCACAGGGGGTCTTCTAATGAAAAACTGTTTTTT